This paragraph reports one T cell receptor (beta chain). This clone was observed a few times. What this receptor recognizes is not known. No base-level quality is on record; no much larger clone is a single base apart. Collaborating institutions collected whole blood in K2EDTA tubes following their own protocols. Collaborator samples were shipped for TCRbeta analysis as frozen whole blood, isolated PBMCs, or DNA extracted from either sample type. The sample belongs to a study of blood T cell repertoires in COVID-19 (dated by TCRdb to 2018 to 2021). Context from the whole study: Collaborator samples came from the United States, Italy and Spain and covered acute and convalescent phases of COVID-19. The material from the prospective study consisted of cDNA or gDNA derived from T cells, B-cell-depleted T cells, or PBMCs. Where available, HLA class I and class II types were obtained from metadata supplied by the sample provider rather than from assay-based typing. Subjects who had been exposed to COVID-19, were actively infected with it, or had recovered from it provided the deeply sampled blood TCRbeta repertoires that made up the dataset. The repertoires were released in a freely available public database meant as a resource for research on the immune response to SARS-CoV-2. The samples were drawn from two sources: the first 160 participants of the ongoing ImmuneRACE study, and approximately 1,300 subjects contributed by 6 global collaborators. A de-identified subject ID, COVID-19 status, age in years and sex were almost always included in the sample metadata. Here is what the overall study found, with its caveats: The quantity of clinical and demographic metadata differed by source and by participant and was supplied without curation.

CDR1 and CDR2 are read off the germline V gene as KGHSH and LQKENI. Relative to germline, V is missing 3 bases and J is missing 6 bases, with 11 bases of the junction outside any gene match. Counted from cysteine to phenylalanine, this CDR3 has 16 amino acids. Only the CDR3 DNA stays, 48 bases, in frame from base 1. TCRbeta CDR3 regions were amplified from genomic DNA using the immunoSEQ Assay, a bias-controlled multiplex PCR. In the authors' own workflow: The number of nucleated cells in each sample was estimated by amplification of reference gene primers within the assay. Sequence reads were collapsed and filtered to measure the absolute abundance of every unique TCRbeta CDR3 rearrangement. Productive Simpson clonality was computed per sample as the square root of Simpson's diversity index over productive rearrangements. TCRdb retrieved this table from immuneACCESS and kept in-frame rearrangements only. Not all clones are present; in checked studies, unresolved V genes account for under half, and no reason is known for the remainder. The V and J calls and clone size are taken from that table; D and trimming were inferred from the DNA. The table for this sample lists about 110,000 clones; 70% to 85% of them were counted only once. 14% to 15% of the sample is taken by the ten largest.

This sequence uses TRBV18 and TRBJ1-3; TRBD1 aligns with 7 central bases. Source material: peripheral blood. The TCR comes from a woman between 55 and 75 years old with acute or convalescent COVID-19. This receptor has the CDR3 CASSPRQGNNENTIYF. The DNA sequence follows: TGTGCCAGCTCACCCCGACAGGGCAACAATGAAAACACCATATATTTT. With the portions outside the CDR3 filled from the reference TRBV18 and TRBJ1-3 genes, the complete variable region becomes NAGVMQNPRHLVRRRGQEARLRCSPMKGHSHVYWYRQLPEEGLKFMVYLQKENIIDESGMPKERFSAEFPKEGPSILRIQQVVRGDSAAYFCASSPRQGNNENTIYFGEGSWLTVV.